These 12 T cell receptor beta chains were all obtained from the same sample, sequenced in a study of T cell repertoires in cytomegalovirus infection. Using its own MiXCR run on the reads, TCRdb lists one record per CDR3 protein. The table shows around 750,000 distinct CDR3 sequences, with 32% occurring only once. The antigens of these receptors remain unknown. This material consisted of cultured CD8+ T cells from PBMCs, taken from culture after CMV antigen stimulation. The receptors originated from a human donor in good health (CMV status not recorded). Some clones in this sample may be carry-over from other donors' samples.

The chain couples TRBV4-3 to TRBJ2-2; the D gene is possibly TRBD2 (7 bases). The CDR3 is made up of 15 amino acids. Germline lookup yields CDR1 LGHNA and CDR2 YSLEER. Deletions cut 0 bases from V and 6 bases from J, with 11 bases between. The CDR3 DNA sequence: TGCGCCAGCAGCCAAGATGCGGGGGCGGCCGGGGAGCTGTTTTTT. Translation gives CASSQDAGAAGELFF.

This clonotype was counted only a few times. This chain uses TRBV10-2 with TRBJ2-7, with a weak D call TRBD1 (6 bases). The V end lost 2 bases, the J end lost 6 bases, and 11 bases lay between the germline ends. The CDR3 contains 13 residues. Germline lookup yields CDR1 WSHSY and CDR2 SAAADI. CDR3 DNA: TGCGCCAGCAGTGAGGGGGTCAGGGGCGAGCAGTACTTC. Translating it yields CASSEGVRGEQYF.

This clonotype was seen once. A read error is possible here, since a much larger clone lies one base away. The chain couples TRBV6-8 to TRBJ2-1, with D possibly matching TRBD1 (6 bases). The CDR3 is 16 residues long. The V gene's germline CDR1 is MNHGY and CDR2 SAAAGT. Here the CDR3 DNA reads TGTGCCAGCAGCGTGGGGGCATGGTCCGTTTACAATGAGAAGTTCTTC. This gives the protein CASSVGAWSVYNEKFF.

The chain joins TRBV12-3 or TRBV12-4 to TRBJ1-2; 8 positions agree with TRBD1. V was clipped by 3 bases and J by 5 bases; unmatched bases: 14. This CDR3 spans 17 amino acids. As DNA, the CDR3 is TGTGCCAGCAGTTTTATGGCAGGGGGCAAGACTTTGTATGGCTACACCTTC. It encodes CASSFMAGGKTLYGYTF.

A remark on this clonotype: Relative to the germline gene, one junction end is altered; a read error may explain this. The CDR3 sequence is CASSIGDRGNTEAFF. The CDR3 DNA is TGTGCTAGTAGTATAGGGGACAGGGGGAACACTGAAGCTTTCTTT. The V and J genes are TRBV19 and TRBJ1-1, with 10 nucleotides matching TRBD1. CDR3 length: 15 amino acids. Germline V gene data show CDR1 as LNHDA and CDR2 as SQIVND (reference sequence).

This clonotype was seen a handful of times. This sequence joins TRBV11-1 and TRBJ2-1; D may correspond to TRBD1 or TRBD2 (6 bases each). The CDR3 length is 14 residues. Germline V gene lookup returns CDR1 SGHAT and CDR2 FQDESV (reference sequence). The V and J ends lost 4 bases and 8 bases respectively, with 15 bases between them. CDR3 sequence reads: CASSWGRGRDEQFF. For the CDR3, the DNA is TGTGCCAGCAGCTGGGGACGGGGGCGGGATGAGCAGTTCTTC.

A remark on this clonotype: A read error may be the cause here, since a much bigger clone is one base away. The CDR3 nucleotides are TGTGTCAGCAGCTTGGGAGTCGTGGGGCGCAATAATTCACCCCTCCACTTT. This codes for CVSSLGVVGRNNSPLHF. V and J are TRBV7-8 and TRBJ1-6, with a weak D call TRBD1 (5 bases). The CDR3 loop spans 17 amino acids. Germline values: CDR1 SGHVS, CDR2 FQNEAQ.

The V and J genes are TRBV28 and TRBJ2-1; D gene unclear. CDR1 and CDR2 from the germline V gene are MDHEN and SYDVKM. The CDR3 length is 14 residues. V lost 3 bases and J 4 bases, leaving 10 bases between the germline ends. The CDR3 loop is CASSLRSVYNEQFF. In nucleotides, the CDR3 is TGTGCCAGCAGTTTGCGGTCAGTGTACAATGAGCAGTTCTTC.

This clonotype was seen a handful of times. The J gene is TRBJ1-6, the V gene TRBV12-3 or TRBV12-4; 8 bases fit TRBD1. J gave up 8 bases and V 4 bases, and 13 bases lay outside the gene matches. This CDR3 region has 17 residues. For the CDR3, the DNA is TGTGCCAGCAGTTACACCACGGACAGGGCGACCGATTCACCCCTCCACTTT. Encoded protein: CASSYTTDRATDSPLHF.

There are a few counts of this clonotype. V and J are TRBV12-3 or TRBV12-4 and TRBJ1-5, with D possibly TRBD1 on 5 matching bases. The CDR3 extends over 15 amino acids. Trimming shortened V by 4 bases and J by 0 bases, and 10 bases separated the two germline ends. The CDR3 coding sequence is TGTGCCAGCAGTTACCAGGGAATTAGCAATCAGCCCCAGCATTTT. This codes for CASSYQGISNQPQHF.

The chain has TRBV5-4 and TRBJ1-1, with D maybe TRBD1 (6 bases). The CDR3 totals 15 residues. V was trimmed by 3 bases and J by 4 bases, leaving 16 bases between them. Germline V gene sequence: CDR1 SGHNT, CDR2 YYREEE (reference sequence). Here the CDR3 DNA reads TGTGCCAGCAGCTCGGGGGGGGGAGGGGGCACTGAAGCTTTCTTT. It codes for CASSSGGGGGTEAFF.

In nucleotides, the CDR3 is TGTGCCACCAGCAGAGATCTGGGGCCAGGCACTGAAGCTTTCTTT. It specifies CATSRDLGPGTEAFF. J is TRBJ1-1 and V is TRBV15; TRBD1 is a possible D gene (5 bases). V lost 0 bases and J 4 bases, leaving 12 bases between the germline ends. CDR1 and CDR2 (germline): LNHNV, YYDKDF (reference sequence). CDR3 size: 15 residues.